The rows below give T cell receptor beta chains drawn from one sample of a study of T cell repertoires in aging, cancer and after chemotherapy. TCRdb reanalysed the multiplex PCR reads using MiXCR and keeps one entry per CDR3 protein. The table shows around 13,000 distinct CDR3 sequences, with 21% occurring only once. Sequencing used blood. These receptors were collected from a human donor in good health. The CDR3 runs from the conserved cysteine through the conserved F or W. A D gene is named only where the DNA matches it firmly. Clone size, where shown, is once, few, many, or a class for clones that have expanded.

j_call: TRBJ2-1
v_call: TRBV6-2/TRBV6-3
cdr3_length: 15
clone_size: few
d_call: TRBD1
cdr3_aa: CASSYQDRLYNEQFF
cdr3_nt: TGTGCCAGCAGTTACCAGGACAGGCTCTACAATGAGCAGTTCTTC

j_call: TRBJ1-1
v_call: TRBV13
cdr3_length: 13
clone_size: medium-sized
d_call: NA
cdr3_aa: CASSLSVNTEAFF
cdr3_nt: TGTGCCAGCAGCTTATCAGTGAACACTGAAGCTTTCTTT

j_call: TRBJ1-4
v_call: TRBV7-9
cdr3_length: 13
clone_size: many
d_call: NA
cdr3_aa: CASSLDGRAKLFF
cdr3_nt: TGTGCCAGCAGCTTAGACGGCAGGGCTAAACTGTTTTTT

j_call: TRBJ2-5
v_call: TRBV18
cdr3_length: 13
clone_size: NA
d_call: NA
cdr3_aa: CASSPTGGETQYF
cdr3_nt: TGTGCCAGCTCACCGACAGGAGGGGAGACCCAGTACTTC

j_call: TRBJ1-4
v_call: TRBV30
cdr3_length: 13
clone_size: NA
d_call: NA
cdr3_aa: CAWNGHSNEKLFF
cdr3_nt: TGTGCCTGGAATGGACATTCTAATGAAAAACTGTTTTTT

j_call: TRBJ1-4
v_call: TRBV13
cdr3_length: 15
clone_size: many
d_call: NA
cdr3_aa: CASSLRRGAGEKLFF
cdr3_nt: TGTGCCAGCAGCTTACGGCGTGGGGCGGGTGAAAAACTGTTTTTT

j_call: TRBJ1-3
v_call: TRBV20-1
cdr3_length: 13
clone_size: medium-sized
d_call: NA
cdr3_aa: CSASRLSGNTIYF
cdr3_nt: TGCAGTGCTAGTCGACTCTCTGGAAACACCATATATTTT

j_call: TRBJ2-2
v_call: TRBV15
cdr3_length: 15
clone_size: NA
d_call: NA
cdr3_aa: CATSRDPGPGGELFF
cdr3_nt: TGTGCCACCAGCAGAGATCCAGGCCCGGGCGGGGAGCTGTTTTTT

j_call: TRBJ2-3
v_call: TRBV24-1
cdr3_length: 12
clone_size: NA
d_call: NA
cdr3_aa: CATSGSTDTQYF
cdr3_nt: TGTGCCACTTCCGGGTCCACAGATACGCAGTATTTT

j_call: TRBJ2-1
v_call: TRBV6-2/TRBV6-3
cdr3_length: 14
clone_size: NA
d_call: NA
cdr3_aa: CASRTRDLYNEQFF
cdr3_nt: TGTGCCAGCAGGACTAGAGACCTCTACAATGAGCAGTTCTTC

j_call: TRBJ2-2
v_call: TRBV6-5
cdr3_length: 16
clone_size: medium-sized
d_call: TRBD2
cdr3_aa: CASTWTSGLVAGELFF
cdr3_nt: TGTGCCAGCACCTGGACTAGCGGGCTGGTAGCCGGGGAGCTGTTTTTT

j_call: TRBJ1-6
v_call: TRBV29-1
cdr3_length: 16
clone_size: NA
d_call: TRBD1
cdr3_aa: CSASPLGTGSDSPPHF
cdr3_nt: TGCAGTGCTAGCCCCTTGGGGACAGGGAGCGATTCACCCCCCCACTTT

j_call: TRBJ1-3
v_call: TRBV20-1
cdr3_length: 12
clone_size: medium-sized
d_call: NA
cdr3_aa: CSASGQGNTIYF
cdr3_nt: TGCAGTGCTAGTGGGCAAGGAAACACCATATATTTT

j_call: TRBJ1-2
v_call: TRBV15
cdr3_length: 12
clone_size: medium-sized
d_call: NA
cdr3_aa: CATSRDNYGYTF
cdr3_nt: TGTGCCACCAGCAGAGATAACTATGGCTACACCTTC

j_call: TRBJ1-3
v_call: TRBV5-1
cdr3_length: 15
clone_size: NA
d_call: NA
cdr3_aa: CASSLESNSGNTIYF
cdr3_nt: TGCGCCAGCAGCTTGGAATCAAACTCTGGAAACACCATATATTTT

j_call: TRBJ1-1
v_call: TRBV6-5
cdr3_length: 14
clone_size: NA
d_call: NA
cdr3_aa: CASSYSGGIPEAFF
cdr3_nt: TGTGCCAGCAGTTACTCAGGAGGGATTCCTGAAGCTTTCTTT

j_call: TRBJ2-7
v_call: TRBV5-6
cdr3_length: 13
clone_size: many
d_call: TRBD1
cdr3_aa: CASSYDRDNEQYF
cdr3_nt: TGTGCCAGCAGCTACGACAGGGACAACGAGCAGTACTTC

j_call: TRBJ2-7
v_call: TRBV5-4
cdr3_length: 15
clone_size: NA
d_call: NA
cdr3_aa: CASSLGQGISYEQYF
cdr3_nt: TGTGCCAGCAGCTTGGGCCAGGGGATATCCTACGAGCAGTACTTC

j_call: TRBJ2-1
v_call: TRBV4-2
cdr3_length: 12
clone_size: NA
d_call: NA
cdr3_aa: CASSQDHYEQFF
cdr3_nt: TGCGCCAGCAGCCAAGATCACTATGAGCAGTTCTTC

j_call: TRBJ2-7
v_call: TRBV27
cdr3_length: 16
clone_size: many
d_call: TRBD1
cdr3_aa: CASSFSEGAVPYEQYF
cdr3_nt: TGTGCCAGCAGTTTTAGTGAGGGGGCAGTCCCCTACGAGCAGTACTTC

j_call: TRBJ1-2
v_call: TRBV13
cdr3_length: 14
clone_size: NA
d_call: NA
cdr3_aa: CASSFGQSDHGYTF
cdr3_nt: TGTGCCAGCAGCTTCGGCCAGTCGGATCATGGCTACACCTTC

j_call: TRBJ1-3
v_call: TRBV4-3
cdr3_length: 16
clone_size: NA
d_call: NA
cdr3_aa: CASSQGTEAPGNTIYF
cdr3_nt: TGCGCCAGCAGCCAAGGGACAGAAGCTCCTGGAAACACCATATATTTT